Sequencing of this T cell receptor (beta chain) was carried out in a study of T and B cells in COVID-19 patients. Overall study context: COVID-19 patients gave peripheral blood either during active infection or after recovery.

BIOMED2 TRB-A/B primer pools were used in multiplex TRB PCR. Via MiXCR, TCRdb re-called the multiplex PCR reads, giving one row per CDR3 protein. Here the sample spans 9,500 or so distinct CDR3 sequences, about 36% being singletons. Points on this clonotype: Its antigen is not identified.

TRB was amplified from about 260-540 ng of blood genomic DNA. CDR1 is PRHDT and CDR2 is FYEKMQ in the germline V gene (reference sequence). The V segment lost 3 bases and the J segment 4 bases; nucleotides outside the gene matches: 5. The CDR3 covers 16 residues. Points from the study as a whole: Sorted SARS-CoV-2-responsive or tetramer+ T cells and CD4+, regulatory and CD8+ subsets were not yet sequenced.

This sequence joins TRBV13 and TRBJ1-3, with 11 bases aligning to TRBD1. The origin of this receptor is a human donor with active COVID-19. The material sequenced was blood. This CDR3 is CASSFGQGAKGNTIYF. The CDR3 nucleotides read TGTGCCAGCAGCTTCGGACAGGGGGCGAAAGGAAACACCATATATTTT.